The rows below give T cell receptor beta chains drawn from one sample of a study of patients and donors after allogeneic stem cell transplantation. TCRdb itself ran the RT-PCR reads through MiXCR, one entry per CDR3 protein. This table holds about 230,000 distinct CDR3 sequences, 11% to 15% found once. The sequencing sample was made of blood, either unsorted or a sorted T cell fraction (not recorded which). These receptors came from a human donor who was either an allogeneic HSCT recipient or a stem cell or donor lymphocyte infusion donor (not recorded which). It is not recorded whose cells these are; they may come from a transplant donor. CDR3s include the opening cysteine and the closing phenylalanine or tryptophan. A D gene is named only where the DNA matches it firmly. The listing skips clone size in some rows; elsewhere it reads once, few, many or a size class.

TRBV16	TRBJ1-1	few	-	CASSRFGRDTEAFF	TGTGCCAGCAGCCGGTTTGGGAGGGACACTGAAGCTTTCTTT
TRBV9	TRBJ1-5	many	-	CASSAFGSANQPQHF	TGTGCCAGCAGCGCCTTCGGGAGCGCCAATCAGCCCCAGCATTTT
TRBV6-1	TRBJ2-1	many	TRBD2	CASSRRAGGHQFF	TGTGCCAGCAGCCGAAGGGCGGGGGGCCATCAGTTCTTC
TRBV6-1	TRBJ1-3	few	TRBD1	CASSAGTGASGNTIYF	TGTGCCAGCAGTGCCGGGACAGGGGCATCTGGAAACACCATATATTTT
TRBV20-1	TRBJ2-1	few	-	CSARDALGLHYNEQFF	TGCAGTGCTAGAGATGCCTTAGGACTTCACTACAATGAGCAGTTCTTC
TRBV19	TRBJ2-2	-	TRBD2	CASSSSSGSNTGELFF	TGTGCCAGTAGTAGTTCTAGCGGGAGCAACACCGGGGAGCTGTTTTTT
TRBV5-1	TRBJ2-3	many	-	CASNTLLAADTQYF	TGCGCCAGCAACACCCTACTAGCCGCAGATACGCAGTATTTT
TRBV27	TRBJ1-5	-	-	CASSLGGWNQPQHF	TGTGCCAGCAGTTTAGGAGGGTGGAATCAGCCCCAGCATTTT
TRBV19	TRBJ2-5	once	-	CASRQTRGETQYF	TGTGCCTCGAGGCAAACAAGAGGGGAGACCCAGTACTTC
TRBV6-1	TRBJ1-3	-	-	CASSRVGGNTIYF	TGTGCCAGCAGTAGGGTTGGTGGAAACACCATATATTTT
TRBV4-2	TRBJ2-1	many	-	CASSQAGATLGDEQFF	TGTGCCAGCAGCCAAGCGGGGGCGACCCTGGGTGATGAGCAGTTCTTC
TRBV10-3	TRBJ1-2	many	TRBD1	CAISVGQVGAGYTF	TGTGCCATCAGTGTAGGACAGGTGGGCGCCGGCTACACCTTC
TRBV25-1	TRBJ1-2	many	-	CASSDPLGRNYGYTF	TGTGCCAGCAGTGACCCTCTAGGGAGAAACTATGGCTACACCTTC
TRBV12-3/TRBV12-4	TRBJ1-1	few	-	CASTLRAGPKGDTEAFF	TGTGCCAGCACCTTAAGGGCAGGGCCCAAAGGGGACACTGAAGCTTTCTTT
TRBV4-1	TRBJ2-1	-	-	CASSTVAGAYNEQFF	TGCGCCAGCAGCACCGTCGCCGGGGCCTACAATGAGCAGTTCTTC
TRBV6-1	TRBJ2-4	many	TRBD2	CASSPLAGGELNIQYF	TGTGCCAGCAGTCCCCTAGCGGGAGGGGAGCTGAACATTCAGTACTTC
TRBV4-2	TRBJ1-5	many	-	CASSQEVQGHSNQPQHF	TGTGCCAGCAGCCAAGAGGTACAGGGACATAGCAATCAGCCCCAGCATTTT
TRBV12-5	TRBJ2-2	-	TRBD2	CASGLGSGTSGGTGELFF	TGTGCTAGTGGTTTGGGATCCGGGACTAGCGGTGGCACCGGGGAGCTGTTTTTT
TRBV20-1	TRBJ2-1	few	TRBD2	CSARASGSYEQFF	TGCAGTGCTAGGGCTAGCGGGAGTTATGAGCAGTTCTTC
TRBV6-1	TRBJ2-7	few	-	CATLKPGKKDEQYF	TGTGCCACCCTTAAGCCAGGGAAAAAGGACGAGCAGTACTTC
TRBV9	TRBJ2-1	-	TRBD1	CASSSPDRGRYNEQFF	TGTGCCAGCAGCTCCCCGGACAGGGGCCGATACAATGAGCAGTTCTTC
TRBV20-1	TRBJ2-5	-	TRBD1	CSAQNRRQGFQETQYF	TGCAGTGCTCAGAACCGTCGACAGGGCTTTCAAGAGACCCAGTACTTC
TRBV19	TRBJ2-3	many	-	CASSLSGYTDTQYF	TGTGCCAGTAGCCTATCTGGGTACACAGATACGCAGTATTTT
TRBV9	TRBJ1-2	-	TRBD1	CASSHHSGGAGYGYTF	TGTGCCAGCAGCCACCACTCAGGGGGCGCTGGCTATGGCTACACCTTC
TRBV21-1	TRBJ2-5	few	-	CASSRRSFWLGIETQYF	TGTGCCAGCAGCCGAAGGTCGTTTTGGCTGGGGATAGAGACCCAGTACTTC
TRBV6-5	TRBJ1-2	many	TRBD1	CASSLYTGQQGYGYTF	TGTGCCAGCAGTTTGTATACGGGACAGCAGGGCTATGGCTACACCTTC
TRBV20-1	TRBJ2-5	many	-	CSATGSQETQYF	TGCAGTGCTACCGGGTCCCAAGAGACCCAGTACTTC
TRBV9	TRBJ2-3	many	TRBD2	CASSAPLAGFTDTQYF	TGTGCCAGCAGCGCGCCGCTAGCGGGGTTCACAGATACGCAGTATTTT
TRBV6-1	TRBJ2-1	-	TRBD2	CASSEFQRGGRKYNEQFF	TGTGCCAGCAGTGAGTTCCAGCGGGGAGGGAGAAAATACAATGAGCAGTTCTTC
TRBV7-7	TRBJ1-2	many	-	CASSQDSSNYGYTF	TGTGCCAGCAGCCAGGACAGTTCTAACTATGGCTACACCTTC
TRBV27	TRBJ1-2	few	-	CASKIKRGDYGYTF	TGTGCCAGCAAAATAAAACGGGGCGACTATGGCTACACCTTC
TRBV20-1	TRBJ2-7	few	TRBD2	CSAGTSGRLFEQYF	TGCAGTGCGGGGACTAGCGGGAGGCTCTTCGAGCAGTACTTC
TRBV2	TRBJ1-1	-	TRBD1	CASRTDRARTEAFF	TGTGCCAGCAGAACTGACAGGGCAAGAACTGAAGCTTTCTTT
TRBV20-1	TRBJ1-6	-	-	CSARIGGAFNSPLHF	TGCAGTGCTAGGATTGGGGGCGCTTTTAATTCACCCCTCCACTTT
TRBV29-1	TRBJ2-6	many	TRBD1	CSVVGRGSAGANVLTF	TGCAGCGTTGTTGGCAGGGGGAGTGCTGGGGCCAACGTCCTGACTTTC
TRBV12-3/TRBV12-4	TRBJ2-3	-	TRBD1	CASSPQGAQYF	TGTGCCAGCAGTCCCCAGGGGGCGCAGTATTTT
TRBV19	TRBJ2-2	-	-	CASSSSFPNTGELFF	TGTGCCAGTAGTTCCTCCTTCCCCAACACCGGGGAGCTGTTTTTT
TRBV4-3	TRBJ2-1	many	TRBD2	CASSQELAGRYNEQFF	TGCGCCAGCAGCCAGGAGCTAGCGGGGCGATACAATGAGCAGTTCTTC
TRBV4-1	TRBJ2-1	-	-	CASSQEGQNYNEQFF	TGCGCCAGCAGCCAAGAGGGTCAGAACTACAATGAGCAGTTCTTC
TRBV18	TRBJ2-5	-	-	CASSPEAGQEETQYF	TGTGCCAGCTCACCCGAGGCAGGCCAAGAAGAGACCCAGTACTTC
TRBV28	TRBJ2-2	few	-	CASGVDSSNTGELFF	TGTGCCAGCGGCGTTGACAGTTCGAACACCGGGGAGCTGTTTTTT
TRBV27	TRBJ1-1	many	TRBD1	CASSPTGGKWNTEAFF	TGTGCCAGCAGCCCCACAGGGGGCAAGTGGAACACTGAAGCTTTCTTT
TRBV3-1	TRBJ1-3	-	-	CASSQEGGNTIYF	TGTGCCAGCAGCCAAGAGGGTGGAAACACCATATATTTT
TRBV5-1	TRBJ1-2	few	-	CASSLVSRRVPNYGYTF	TGCGCCAGCAGCTTGGTATCCAGACGGGTACCTAACTATGGCTACACCTTC
TRBV29-1	TRBJ2-2	-	TRBD1	CSVLTGGFTGELFF	TGCAGCGTCCTGACAGGGGGCTTCACCGGGGAGCTGTTTTTT
TRBV7-8	TRBJ1-3	-	TRBD1	CASSGQGAKGNTIYF	TGTGCCAGCAGCGGACAGGGGGCAAAAGGAAACACCATATATTTT
TRBV3-1	TRBJ1-3	few	-	CASSRSGGRVGLNTIYF	TGTGCCAGCAGCCGCTCGGGGGGGCGCGTCGGACTAAACACCATATATTTT
TRBV28	TRBJ2-2	-	-	CASMSPAGWNTGELFF	TGTGCCAGCATGTCCCCAGCAGGGTGGAACACCGGGGAGCTGTTTTTT
TRBV4-2	TRBJ1-2	-	TRBD1	CASSQGDTGDKGYGYTF	TGTGCCAGCAGCCAAGGCGATACAGGGGATAAGGGCTATGGCTACACCTTC
TRBV7-3	TRBJ2-7	many	-	CASSLSRVHEQYF	TGTGCCAGCAGCTTAAGCCGAGTTCACGAGCAGTACTTC
TRBV7-4	TRBJ2-3	few	TRBD1	CASSLRRQGADTQYF	TGTGCCAGCAGCTTGAGGAGACAGGGGGCAGATACGCAGTATTTT
TRBV5-6	TRBJ2-2	few	-	CASSPRGGLGTGELFF	TGTGCCAGCAGTCCCCGTGGGGGGCTCGGGACCGGGGAGCTGTTTTTT
TRBV19	TRBJ2-1	-	TRBD2	CASSSGVPYNEQFF	TGTGCCAGTTCGAGCGGGGTTCCCTACAATGAGCAGTTCTTC